Listed below are T cell receptor beta chains from one sample, sequenced in a study of lymphopenia after photon versus proton radiotherapy. Clones were sequenced by immunoSEQ multiplex PCR, and TCRdb holds only the in-frame ones, with some missing. The data contain approximately 21,000 clones, around 85% of them singletons. The sample here was peripheral blood, taken from a patient treated with photon-based radiotherapy. Every receptor here comes from a man aged 55 to 70 with pancreatic cancer. The CDR3 runs from the conserved cysteine through the conserved F or W.

V: TRBV2
J: TRBJ2-2
CDR3: CASTKRTSVFTGELFF

V: TRBV11-1
J: TRBJ2-7
CDR3: CASSPLRGPREQYF

V: TRBV10-3
J: TRBJ2-3
CDR3: CAISESASTDTQYF

V: TRBV6-1
J: TRBJ1-2
CDR3: CASSEEPGMSYGYTF

V: TRBV5-1
J: TRBJ2-3
CDR3: CASSLDFSGGLFDTQYF

V: TRBV6-5
J: TRBJ1-2
CDR3: CASSYSATGDGYTF

V: TRBV27
J: TRBJ2-7
CDR3: CASSPYEQYF

V: TRBV11-2
J: TRBJ2-3
CDR3: CASSWGSTDTQYF

V: TRBV29-1
J: TRBJ2-7
CDR3: CSVLIGGEQYF

V: TRBV14
J: TRBJ1-2
CDR3: CASSQDTWSGYTF

V: TRBV18
J: TRBJ2-5
CDR3: CASSPGQGQETQYF

V: TRBV19
J: TRBJ1-2
CDR3: CASRNQGNLNYGYTF

V: TRBV18
J: TRBJ1-5
CDR3: CASSPTLGQHSNQPQHF

V: TRBV4-2
J: TRBJ1-1
CDR3: CASSQGDRDTEAFF

V: TRBV9
J: TRBJ2-5
CDR3: CASSGAGGLQETQYF

V: TRBV2
J: TRBJ1-2
CDR3: CASNSGGADYGYTF

V: TRBV18
J: TRBJ2-3
CDR3: CASSPPTWSGTDTQYF

V: TRBV29-1
J: TRBJ2-3
CDR3: CSVARESTDTQYF

V: TRBV11-3
J: TRBJ1-3
CDR3: CASSPGGASGNTIYF

V: TRBV11-3
J: TRBJ2-1
CDR3: CAITRVASTRGEVNEQFF

V: TRBV6-4
J: TRBJ2-3
CDR3: CASSAMGWPTDTQYF

V: TRBV5-5
J: TRBJ1-1
CDR3: CASSRPVLMNTEAFF

V: TRBV29-1
J: TRBJ1-1
CDR3: CSVEHEAEAFF

V: TRBV7-9
J: TRBJ1-6
CDR3: CASSAPGNRNSPLHF

V: TRBV4-1
J: TRBJ2-7
CDR3: CASSPLLAGGLNEQYF

V: TRBV9
J: TRBJ1-1
CDR3: CASSVEGLGTEAFF

V: TRBV6-6
J: TRBJ1-2
CDR3: CASVVGRGNGYTF

V: TRBV7-2
J: TRBJ1-2
CDR3: CASSPGTITNYGYTF

V: TRBV5-4
J: TRBJ2-5
CDR3: CASSRGGPETQYF

V: TRBV19
J: TRBJ1-2
CDR3: CASSRDDRIYGYTF

V: TRBV5-1
J: TRBJ1-3
CDR3: CASSPGQGRTGNTIYF

V: TRBV30
J: TRBJ1-1
CDR3: CAYHRGLNTEAFF

V: TRBV6-1
J: TRBJ2-7
CDR3: CASSEVGGWNYRPYEQYF

V: TRBV27
J: TRBJ1-2
CDR3: CASMTGGARSYTF

V: TRBV29-1
J: TRBJ2-2
CDR3: CSVAGTGDTGELFF

V: TRBV18
J: TRBJ2-7
CDR3: CASAQGGGTYEQYF

V: TRBV5-1
J: TRBJ2-4
CDR3: CASSLDPGRALQSLAKNIQYF

V: TRBV11-3
J: TRBJ1-1
CDR3: CASSYPGRTEAFF

V: TRBV11-1
J: TRBJ2-1
CDR3: CASSVGLADLHEQFF

V: TRBV7-4
J: TRBJ1-6
CDR3: CASSYYPPREKNNSPLHF

V: TRBV10-3
J: TRBJ1-1
CDR3: CAISEGLNTEAFF

V: TRBV7-9
J: TRBJ1-1
CDR3: CASSLDKGNTEAFF

V: TRBV15
J: TRBJ1-3
CDR3: CATAGTTGNTIYF

V: TRBV7-2
J: TRBJ2-2
CDR3: CASSFNINTGELFF

V: TRBV18
J: TRBJ1-2
CDR3: CASSRNSDGYTF

V: TRBV7-2
J: TRBJ2-3
CDR3: CASSLVGQGEDTQYF

V: TRBV19
J: TRBJ2-5
CDR3: CASSGYSLGETQYF

V: TRBV9
J: TRBJ1-4
CDR3: CASSVADFGEKLFF

V: TRBV4-1
J: TRBJ1-1
CDR3: CASSQLVRNTEAFF

V: TRBV10-3
J: TRBJ2-1
CDR3: CAISEMAPPPGNEQFF

V: TRBV2
J: TRBJ2-3
CDR3: CASSEMTQYF

V: TRBV4-2
J: TRBJ1-5
CDR3: CASSPNYSNQPQHF

V: TRBV6-4
J: TRBJ2-3
CDR3: CASSDSRGGTDTQYF

V: TRBV14
J: TRBJ1-6
CDR3: CASSQAPNSPLHF

V: TRBV18
J: TRBJ1-3
CDR3: CASSPTPPAAPGNTIYF

V: TRBV21-1
J: TRBJ2-1
CDR3: CAAWDFSLNEQFF